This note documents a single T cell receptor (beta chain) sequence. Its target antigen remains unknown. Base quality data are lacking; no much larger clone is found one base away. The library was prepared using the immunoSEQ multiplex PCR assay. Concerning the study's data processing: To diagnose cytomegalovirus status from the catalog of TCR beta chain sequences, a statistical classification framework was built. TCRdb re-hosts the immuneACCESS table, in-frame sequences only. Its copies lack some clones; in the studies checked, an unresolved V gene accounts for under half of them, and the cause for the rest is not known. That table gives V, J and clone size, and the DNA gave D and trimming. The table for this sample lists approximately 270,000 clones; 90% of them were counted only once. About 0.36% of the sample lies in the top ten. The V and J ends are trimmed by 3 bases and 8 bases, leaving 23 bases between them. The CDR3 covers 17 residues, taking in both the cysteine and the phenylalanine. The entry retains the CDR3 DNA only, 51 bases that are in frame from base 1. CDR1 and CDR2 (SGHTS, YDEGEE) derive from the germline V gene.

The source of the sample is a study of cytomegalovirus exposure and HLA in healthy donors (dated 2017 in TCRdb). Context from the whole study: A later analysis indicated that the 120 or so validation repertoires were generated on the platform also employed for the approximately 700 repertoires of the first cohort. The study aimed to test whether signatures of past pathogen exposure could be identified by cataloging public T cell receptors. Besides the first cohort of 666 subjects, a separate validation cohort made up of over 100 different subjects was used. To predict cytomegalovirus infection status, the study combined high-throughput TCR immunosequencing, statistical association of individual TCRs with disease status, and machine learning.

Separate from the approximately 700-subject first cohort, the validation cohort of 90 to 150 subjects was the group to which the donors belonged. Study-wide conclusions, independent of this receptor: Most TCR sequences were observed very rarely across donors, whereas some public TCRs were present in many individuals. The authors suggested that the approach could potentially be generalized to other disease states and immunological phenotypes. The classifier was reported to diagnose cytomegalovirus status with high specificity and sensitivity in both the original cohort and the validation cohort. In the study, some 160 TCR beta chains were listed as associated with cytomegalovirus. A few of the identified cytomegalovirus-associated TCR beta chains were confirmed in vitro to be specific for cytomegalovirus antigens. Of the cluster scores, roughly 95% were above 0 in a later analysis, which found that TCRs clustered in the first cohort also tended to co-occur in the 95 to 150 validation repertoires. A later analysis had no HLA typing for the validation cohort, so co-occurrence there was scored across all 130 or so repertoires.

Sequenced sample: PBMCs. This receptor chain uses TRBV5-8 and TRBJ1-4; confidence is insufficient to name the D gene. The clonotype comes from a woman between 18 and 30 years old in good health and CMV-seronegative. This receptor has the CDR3 CASSSALTSGEIEKLFF. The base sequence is TGTGCCAGCAGCTCCGCCTTAACGAGTGGAGAGATCGAAAAACTGTTTTTT.